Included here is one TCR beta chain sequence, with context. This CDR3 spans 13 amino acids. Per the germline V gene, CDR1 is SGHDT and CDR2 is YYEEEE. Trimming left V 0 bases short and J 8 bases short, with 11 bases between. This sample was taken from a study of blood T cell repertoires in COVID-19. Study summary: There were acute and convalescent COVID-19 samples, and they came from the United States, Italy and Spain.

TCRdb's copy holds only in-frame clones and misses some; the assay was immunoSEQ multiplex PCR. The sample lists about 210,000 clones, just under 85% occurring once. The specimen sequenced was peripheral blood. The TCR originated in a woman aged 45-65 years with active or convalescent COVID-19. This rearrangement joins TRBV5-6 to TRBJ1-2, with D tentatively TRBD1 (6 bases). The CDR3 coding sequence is TGTGCCAGCAGCTTGGGACAGGCCAGCGGCTACACCTTC. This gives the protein CASSLGQASGYTF.